This TCR beta chain was identified during a study of early stage breast cancer tumors. V lost 6 bases and J lost 0, with 8 bases in between. Germline values: CDR1 MNHEY, CDR2 SMNVEV (reference sequence). CDR3 size: 13 residues. The repertoire was sequenced with immunoSEQ multiplex PCR; TCRdb's copy has only in-frame clones and lacks some. Of about 3,300 clones in the sample, under 70% are singletons; the top ten hold 16%. Study-level results: Chain pairing and CD4, CD8 or FOXP3 expression were not captured.

About 20-55 mg of tumor tissue was diced per sample. Of note for this clone: Its matching antigen is unknown.

The V and J genes are TRBV27 and TRBJ1-1; D remains unclear. This sequence originates from a person aged 40 to 50 with breast cancer. The material sequenced was breast tumor tissue. The CDR3 sequence: CASRESVNTEAFF. The CDR3 DNA reads TGTGCCAGCAGAGAGAGCGTGAACACTGAAGCTTTCTTT.